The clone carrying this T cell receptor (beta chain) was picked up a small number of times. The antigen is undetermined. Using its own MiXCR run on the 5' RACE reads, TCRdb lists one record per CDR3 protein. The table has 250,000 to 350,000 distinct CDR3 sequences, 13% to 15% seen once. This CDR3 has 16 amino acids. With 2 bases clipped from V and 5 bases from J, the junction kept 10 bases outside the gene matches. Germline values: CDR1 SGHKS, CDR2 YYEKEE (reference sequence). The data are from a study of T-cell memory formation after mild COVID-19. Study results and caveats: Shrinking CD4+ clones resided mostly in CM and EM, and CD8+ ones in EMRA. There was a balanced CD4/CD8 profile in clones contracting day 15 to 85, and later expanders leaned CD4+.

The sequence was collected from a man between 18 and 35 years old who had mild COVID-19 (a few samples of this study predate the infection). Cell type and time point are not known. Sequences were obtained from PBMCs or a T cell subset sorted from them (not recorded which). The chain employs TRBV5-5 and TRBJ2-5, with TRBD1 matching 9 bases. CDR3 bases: TGTGCCAGCAGCTTATCTCCGGGACAGGGATCCGAGACCCAGTACTTC. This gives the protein CASSLSPGQGSETQYF. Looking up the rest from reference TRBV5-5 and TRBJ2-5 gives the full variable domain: DAGVTQSPTHLIKTRGQQVTLRCSPISGHKSVSWYQQVLGQGPQFIFQYYEKEERGRGNFPDRFSARQFPNYSSELNVNALLLGDSALYLCASSLSPGQGSETQYFGPGTRLLVL.